This T cell receptor (beta chain) was identified during a study of T cell responses to AZD1222 COVID-19 vaccine. The assay was immunoSEQ multiplex PCR, and TCRdb's table has in-frame clones only and misses some. The table lists roughly 100,000 clones, 80% to 90% of them singletons. Germline V CDR1 and CDR2: SGHRS, YFSETQ. V shed 4 bases and J 8 bases; nucleotides not matched to a gene: 6. The CDR3 runs to 13 residues. This clonotype originated in an adult who received the AZD1222 COVID-19 vaccine. This chain joins TRBV5-1 and TRBJ1-1, with 9 bases lining up with TRBD1. The material was peripheral blood, obtained 28 days after the second AZD1222 dose. CDR3 amino acids: CASSRPGTGEAFF. CDR3 nucleotide sequence: TGCGCCAGCAGCCGACCCGGGACAGGGGAAGCTTTCTTT.